This TCR beta chain was identified in a study of blood T cell repertoires in COVID-19 (dated by TCRdb to the early 2020s). About the full investigation: Collaborator samples came from the United States, Italy and Spain and covered acute and convalescent phases of COVID-19. The repertoires were released in a freely available public database intended as a resource for research on the immune response to SARS-CoV-2. Where HLA class I and class II types were available, the types were taken from metadata supplied by the sample provider, not from assay-based typing. The samples were drawn from the first 160 participants of the ongoing ImmuneRACE study and from 1,254 subjects provided by 6 global collaborators. Subjects who had been exposed to COVID-19, were actively infected with it, or had recovered from it provided the deeply sampled blood TCRbeta repertoires that made up the dataset. Sample metadata almost always included a de-identified subject ID, COVID-19 status, age in years and sex. The material from the prospective study consisted of cDNA or gDNA derived from T cells, B-cell-depleted T cells, or PBMCs. Study-wide conclusions, independent of this receptor: Clinical and demographic metadata were provided uncurated, with the amount varying by source and participant.

This clone was detected once. Its antigen remains unidentified. Base qualities are not at hand, and no much larger clone is one base apart. TCRbeta CDR3 regions were amplified from genomic DNA using the immunoSEQ Assay, a bias-controlled multiplex PCR. As for how the authors treated the data: The number of nucleated cells in each sample was estimated by amplification of reference gene primers within the assay. Sequence reads were collapsed and filtered to measure the absolute abundance of every unique TCRbeta CDR3 rearrangement. For each sample, productive Simpson clonality was calculated as the square root of Simpson's diversity index over productive rearrangements. Drawn from immuneACCESS, this table holds only the in-frame rearrangements with V and J called that TCRdb kept. Clones are partly lost; checked studies trace under half to an unresolved V gene and leave the rest unexplained. V and J calls and clone size are copied from that table; D and trimming were computed from the DNA. For this sample there are 250,000 to 300,000 clones; 65% to 90% appear just once. 5.1% of the sample is held by the ten biggest clonotypes.

Counted from cysteine to phenylalanine, this CDR3 has 15 amino acids. Left in the record is the CDR3 DNA by itself, 45 bases read in frame from the first base. The CDR1 and CDR2 encoded by the germline V gene are LGHNA and YNFKEQ. The germline V end is reduced by 4 bases and the J end by 3 bases; junction bases left unmatched: 6. Whole blood was collected in K2EDTA tubes by collaborating institutions according to the institutions' own protocols. For TCRbeta analysis, collaborator samples were shipped as frozen whole blood, as isolated PBMCs, or as DNA extracted from either sample type. The chain is made from TRBV4-2 and TRBJ1-3, with TRBD1 matching 7 junction bases. Source material: peripheral blood. The clonotype originates from a man aged 45-65 years with active or convalescent COVID-19. The DNA sequence follows: TGTGCCAGCAGCCTTTCAGGGGGATATGGAAACACCATATATTTT. It encodes CASSLSGGYGNTIYF.